The 30 T cell receptor beta chains below all came from one sample that was sequenced in a study of identical twins. Via MiXCR, TCRdb re-called the 5' RACE reads, giving one row per CDR3 protein. In the table there are 570,000 or so distinct CDR3 sequences, 9.6% of which are singletons. The sample was also reused in another study, on yellow fever vaccine responses in identical twins.

Sequences were obtained from PBMCs. The receptors here all came from a woman under 30 in good health.

This clonotype has just a few counts. The rearrangement uses TRBV19 and TRBJ2-2; 8 bases are a match to TRBD1. CDR3 length: 11 residues. The V gene end was trimmed by 9 bases and the J gene end by 6 bases; junction bases not matched to a gene: 0. The germline gives CDR1 LNHDA, CDR2 SQIVND (reference sequence). CDR3 amino acids: CASRGPGELFF. The CDR3 nucleotides are TGTGCCAGCAGGGGGCCCGGGGAGCTGTTTTTT. Combining the CDR3 with reference TRBV19 and TRBJ2-2 gives the whole variable domain DGGITQSPKYLFRKEGQNVTLSCEQNLNHDAMYWYRQDPGQGLRLIYYSQIVNDFQKGDIAEGYSVSREKKESFPLTVTSAQKNPTAFYLCASRGPGELFFGEGSRLTVL.

The chain couples TRBV7-9 to TRBJ2-2, with a weak D call TRBD2 (6 bases). The germline V gene encodes CDR1 SEHNR and CDR2 FQNEAQ (reference sequence). V lost 7 bases and J lost 4, with 13 bases in between. The CDR3 loop spans 14 amino acids. The chain's CDR3 is CASTGGETTGELFF. The DNA for the CDR3 is TGTGCCAGCACGGGCGGGGAGACCACCGGGGAGCTGTTTTTT.

This clonotype was recorded only once. The chain combines TRBV6-2 or TRBV6-3 with TRBJ2-5, with 10 nucleotides matching TRBD1. The CDR3 is 15 amino acids. Unmatched junction bases numbered 8, after V lost 8 bases and J lost 2 bases. Germline-derived CDR1 and CDR2 are MNHEY and SVGEGT. CDR3 amino acids: CASGGRDRGQETQYF. CDR3 coding DNA: TGTGCCAGCGGCGGGCGGGACAGGGGACAAGAGACCCAGTACTTC.

CDR3 loop: CASSFIQDRHTGELFF. The CDR3 nucleotides read TGTGCCAGCAGTTTCATCCAGGACAGACACACCGGGGAGCTGTTTTTT. V and J are TRBV27 and TRBJ2-2; maybe TRBD1 (6 bases). CDR1 is MNHEY and CDR2 is SMNVEV in the germline V gene (reference sequence). V shed 3 bases and J shed 3 bases, with 14 bases lying between them. The CDR3 loop spans 16 amino acids.

This clonotype showed up many times. V is TRBV29-1 and J is TRBJ2-5, with D possibly called TRBD1 or TRBD2 (5 bases each). The V and J ends lost 5 bases and 2 bases respectively, with 9 bases between them. The CDR3 covers 12 residues. Germline assignment: CDR1 SQVTM and CDR2 ANQGSEA. For the CDR3, the DNA is TGCAGCGTTCGGGACGGACAAGAGACCCAGTACTTC. It translates to CSVRDGQETQYF. The full variable domain, rest sourced from reference TRBV29-1 and TRBJ2-5, is SAVISQKPSRDICQRGTSLTIQCQVDSQVTMMFWYRQQPGQSLTLIATANQGSEATYESGFVIDKFPISRPNLTFSTLTVSNMSPEDSSIYLCSVRDGQETQYFGPGTRLLVL.

This clonotype was seen a few times. V usage is TRBV12-3 or TRBV12-4 and J usage is TRBJ1-1, with 7 bases that match TRBD1. The CDR3 is 17 residues long. J gave up 0 bases and V 1 base, and 8 bases lay outside the gene matches. CDR3 nucleotide sequence: TGTGCCAGCAGTTTAGGGCAGGGGGGGAAAATGAACACTGAAGCTTTCTTT. Encoded protein: CASSLGQGGKMNTEAFF.

V usage is TRBV11-1 and J usage is TRBJ2-7, with 11 bases aligning to TRBD2. Germline assignment: CDR1 SGHAT and CDR2 FQDESV (reference sequence). The CDR3 is 18 residues long. Germline trimming cut 5 bases from V and 3 bases from J; bases unmatched to any gene: 15. CDR3 in amino acids: CASSEGVAGGPFGYEQYF. CDR3 in DNA: TGTGCCAGCAGCGAAGGGGTAGCGGGAGGGCCGTTTGGCTACGAGCAGTACTTC.

In its sample, this clonotype was seen a few times. The genes are TRBV11-2 and TRBJ2-7; D not resolved. Germline V gives CDR1 SGHAT, CDR2 FQNNGV. This CDR3 is built from 13 residues. V was pared by 4 bases and J by 6 bases, with 13 bases between. Here the CDR3 DNA reads TGTGCCAGCAGCTCCGGGCATGGGGTCGAGCAGTACTTC. Translation gives CASSSGHGVEQYF. Looking up the rest from reference TRBV11-2 and TRBJ2-7 gives the full variable domain: EAGVAQSPRYKIIEKRQSVAFWCNPISGHATLYWYQQILGQGPKLLIQFQNNGVVDDSQLPKDRFSAERLKGVDSTLKIQPAKLEDSAVYLCASSSGHGVEQYFGPGTRLTVT.

The chain employs TRBV5-1 and TRBJ2-1; a weak D match, TRBD2 (5 bases). Per germline, CDR1 SGHRS and CDR2 YFSETQ. The CDR3 extends over 16 amino acids. Trimming cost V 0 bases and J 0 bases, with 10 bases left between them. Here the CDR3 DNA reads TGCGCCAGCAGCTTGGAACTAGTCTCCTCCTACAATGAGCAGTTCTTC. It codes for CASSLELVSSYNEQFF. The whole variable domain, remainder taken from reference TRBV5-1 and TRBJ2-1, is KAGVTQTPRYLIKTRGQQVTLSCSPISGHRSVSWYQQTPGQGLQFLFEYFSETQRNKGNFPGRFSGRQFSNSRSEMNVSTLELGDSALYLCASSLELVSSYNEQFFGPGTRLTVL.

CDR3 sequence reads: CASSLASQGRYTEAFF. For the CDR3, the DNA is TGTGCCAGCAGCTTAGCCTCTCAAGGGAGGTATACTGAAGCTTTCTTT. J is TRBJ1-1 and V is TRBV11-2; no clear D gene. V was shortened by 1 base and J by 5 bases, with 17 bases between the two germline ends. CDR3 size: 16 residues. Germline lookup yields CDR1 SGHAT and CDR2 FQNNGV.

This clonotype was counted only a few times. The V gene is TRBV9, the J gene TRBJ2-1; weak D call: TRBD2 (7 bases). The length of the CDR3 is 15 residues. CDR1 is SGDLS, CDR2 YYNGEE, per germline. Trimming pared 2 bases from V and 0 bases from J, leaving 9 bases between. CDR3 in amino acids: CASSVGGASYNEQFF. The CDR3 DNA is TGTGCCAGCAGCGTTGGGGGGGCCTCCTACAATGAGCAGTTCTTC.

The chain recombines TRBV12-5 with TRBJ2-1; D gene uncertain. Trimming removed 2 bases from V and 6 bases from J, with 8 bases in between. CDR3 length equals 13 residues. The germline V gene encodes CDR1 LGHNT and CDR2 FRNRAP. This CDR3 is CASGLTSSNEQFF. DNA of the CDR3: TGTGCTAGTGGTTTGACGTCGTCCAATGAGCAGTTCTTC.

This chain connects TRBV27 to TRBJ1-4, with D uncertain. The CDR3 loop spans 16 amino acids. Germline V gene lookup returns CDR1 MNHEY and CDR2 SMNVEV (reference sequence). V was trimmed by 4 bases and J by 8 bases, leaving 20 bases between them. The CDR3 sequence is CASSSREEGNSEKLFF. Here the CDR3 DNA reads TGTGCCAGCAGTTCCCGCGAGGAGGGAAACTCAGAAAAACTGTTTTTT.

This clonotype was counted between two and nine times. This sequence joins TRBV19 and TRBJ2-5; D assignment may be TRBD1 or TRBD2 (6 bases each). The CDR3 loop spans 11 amino acids. Germline CDR1 is LNHDA and CDR2 is SQIVND (reference sequence). With 8 bases removed from V and 6 bases from J, the gap between germline ends came to 10 bases. The CDR3 sequence: CASGGPKTQYF. The CDR3 DNA reads as TGTGCCAGTGGGGGGCCTAAGACCCAGTACTTC.

The chain combines TRBV25-1 with TRBJ1-1; weak D call: TRBD1 (6 bases). Trimming took 4 bases from V and 10 from J, leaving 19 bases between them. Per germline, CDR1 MGHDK and CDR2 SYGVNS. The CDR3 loop spans 14 amino acids. The CDR3 DNA follows: TGTGCCAGCAGTGGTTGGGGGCTCTACGGGGTAGCTTTCTTT. Encoded protein: CASSGWGLYGVAFF.

This clonotype has just a few counts. The V call is TRBV7-8, the J call TRBJ1-5; unclear D gene. This CDR3 contains 14 residues. Trimming removed 0 bases from V and 4 bases from J, with 7 bases in between. Looked up from germline, CDR1 is SGHVS and CDR2 is FQNEAQ. The DNA of the CDR3 is TGTGCCAGCAGCTTAGCCGCCAGAAATCAGCCCCAGCATTTT. Its translation: CASSLAARNQPQHF.

The chain has TRBV7-2 and TRBJ2-3; D not certain. This CDR3 region has 15 residues. V lost 7 bases, J lost 1 base, and 15 bases lay in between. Germline values: CDR1 SGHTA, CDR2 FQGNSA. CDR3 in amino acids: CASIRLPSGTDTQYF. As DNA, the CDR3 is TGTGCCAGCATCCGACTGCCATCGGGCACAGATACGCAGTATTTT.

The V call is TRBV15, the J call TRBJ2-1; 9 nucleotides line up with TRBD2. The CDR3 is 14 amino acids. Germline loops: CDR1 LNHNV, CDR2 YYDKDF (reference sequence). Trimming removed 0 bases from V and 8 bases from J; junction bases left unmatched: 2. The CDR3 reads CATSRDGTSHEQFF. CDR3 bases: TGTGCCACCAGCAGAGATGGGACTAGCCATGAGCAGTTCTTC.

The genes are TRBV19 and TRBJ2-3; 7 positions match TRBD2. Germline loops: CDR1 LNHDA, CDR2 SQIVND (reference sequence). This CDR3 has 14 amino acids. V gave up 6 bases and J gave up 2 bases; unmatched junction bases: 5. This CDR3 is CASRSGLPTDTQYF. The CDR3 region has the DNA TGTGCCAGTAGATCGGGACTACCCACAGATACGCAGTATTTT.

This clonotype has only a few counts. This chain joins TRBV6-5 and TRBJ2-2; D ambiguous. Germline CDR1 MNHEY, CDR2 SVGAGI. V lost 7 bases and J lost 4, with 7 bases in between. There are 12 residues in the CDR3. The CDR3 DNA is TGTGCCAGCACCAAGGGCACCGGGGAGCTGTTTTTT. This encodes CASTKGTGELFF.

The chain links TRBV27 to TRBJ1-1; D is ambiguous. The germline V gene has CDR1 MNHEY and CDR2 SMNVEV (reference sequence). CDR3 length: 16 amino acids. Trimming removed 2 bases from V and 3 bases from J, with 16 bases in between. CDR3: CASSLRVAAPYTEAFF. The CDR3 bases are TGTGCCAGCAGTTTACGTGTGGCAGCTCCTTACACTGAAGCTTTCTTT.

This clonotype turned up a few times. CDR3 in amino acids: CASSQVGAGTSGQETQYF. CDR3 nucleotide sequence: TGTGCCAGCAGCCAAGTGGGGGCCGGGACTAGCGGCCAAGAGACCCAGTACTTC. V is TRBV4-2 and J is TRBJ2-5; 11 nucleotides align to TRBD2. From germline, CDR1 is LGHNA and CDR2 YNFKEQ. The CDR3 is 18 amino acids. J lost 1 base, V lost 1 base, and 8 bases had no gene match.

This clonotype was counted only a few times. This chain joins TRBV11-1 and TRBJ2-1, with D maybe TRBD2 (6 bases). The ends were cut back, 4 bases at V and 5 bases at J, with 24 bases in the middle. Germline V gene lookup returns CDR1 SGHAT and CDR2 FQDESV (reference sequence). CDR3 size: 18 residues. CDR3 in amino acids: CASSSPRERASENNEQFF. For the CDR3, the DNA is TGTGCCAGCAGCTCCCCCCGGGAGAGGGCTAGCGAGAACAATGAGCAGTTCTTC.

This clonotype was found a few times. This chain joins TRBV6-2 or TRBV6-3 and TRBJ2-5; 12 nucleotides match TRBD1. The V segment lost 6 bases and the J segment 8 bases; nucleotides outside the gene matches: 7. The length of the CDR3 is 14 residues. Germline CDR1 reads MNHEY; CDR2 reads SVGEGT. The CDR3 DNA follows: TGTGCCAGCAGACGCCCGGGACAGGGGGCAACCCAGTACTTC. It is translated as CASRRPGQGATQYF.

The rearrangement links TRBV20-1 to TRBJ2-5, with 7 bases lining up with TRBD1. V shed 4 bases and J 5 bases; nucleotides not matched to a gene: 13. CDR1 and CDR2 from the germline V gene are DFQATT and SNEGSKA (reference sequence). The length of the CDR3 is 15 residues. CDR3 region: CSANVAEGAWETQYF. DNA for the CDR3: TGCAGTGCTAACGTGGCTGAGGGGGCCTGGGAGACCCAGTACTTC.

This clonotype was counted between two and nine times. The chain carries TRBV20-1 and TRBJ2-1, with 13 bases matching TRBD2. This CDR3 region has 16 residues. In germline, CDR1 is DFQATT, CDR2 SNEGSKA (reference sequence). J gave up 1 base and V 1 base, and 1 base lay outside the gene matches. The DNA for the CDR3 is TGCAGTGCTAGAGCGACTAGCGGGAGGTCCTACAATGAGCAGTTCTTC. Translating gives CSARATSGRSYNEQFF.

This clonotype was picked up a small number of times. The rearrangement links TRBV12-3 or TRBV12-4 to TRBJ2-2; D might be TRBD2 (5 bases). Trimming cost V 7 bases and J 7 bases, with 22 bases left between them. This CDR3 comprises 16 residues. CDR3 in amino acids: CASNPRPGISFGELFF. For the CDR3, the DNA is TGTGCCAGCAACCCACGACCGGGAATTAGCTTCGGGGAGCTGTTTTTT.

This chain uses TRBV5-1 with TRBJ1-1, with D hard to call. V was shortened by 5 bases and J by 4 bases, with 9 bases between the two germline ends. Germline V gene data show CDR1 as SGHRS and CDR2 as YFSETQ. There are 12 residues in the CDR3. CDR3: CASSEAGTEAFF. DNA for the CDR3: TGCGCCAGCAGTGAAGCAGGCACTGAAGCTTTCTTT. Variable domain in full (rest from reference TRBV5-1 and TRBJ1-1): KAGVTQTPRYLIKTRGQQVTLSCSPISGHRSVSWYQQTPGQGLQFLFEYFSETQRNKGNFPGRFSGRQFSNSRSEMNVSTLELGDSALYLCASSEAGTEAFFGQGTRLTVV.

This clonotype occurred a few times. The V gene is TRBV12-3 or TRBV12-4, the J gene TRBJ2-4; 13 bases fit TRBD2. The CDR3 covers 18 residues. The CDR3 protein is CTRSHTSGGAVSKNIQYF. CDR3 DNA sequence: TGTACCCGCAGTCACACTAGCGGGGGGGCCGTGAGCAAAAACATTCAGTACTTC.

This clonotype came up many times. V usage is TRBV28 and J usage is TRBJ1-3; D perhaps matches TRBD1 (5 bases). V lost 5 bases and J 2 bases, leaving 13 bases between the germline ends. CDR1 and CDR2 from the germline V gene are MDHEN and SYDVKM. The CDR3 is 15 residues long. The DNA of the CDR3 is TGTGCCAGCAGTGCCATCGGGACTACTGGAAACACCATATATTTT. Translating it yields CASSAIGTTGNTIYF. Complete variable domain (other parts from reference TRBV28 and TRBJ1-3): DVKVTQSSRYLVKRTGEKVFLECVQDMDHENMFWYRQDPGLGLRLIYFSYDVKMKEKGDIPEGYSVSREKKERFSLILESASTNQTSMYLCASSAIGTTGNTIYFGEGSWLTVV.